What follows are 20 T cell receptor beta chains derived from one specimen sequenced in a study of OX40 agonist ivuxolimab in advanced cancers. TCRdb keeps only in-frame clones here, not all; method: immunoSEQ multiplex PCR. The table includes 75,000 to 100,000 clones, more than 85% detected once. The source was CD4+ or CD8+ T cells sorted from blood, collected in a trial of the OX40 agonist ivuxolimab. The receptors here all came from an adult with an advanced solid tumor such as melanoma, head and neck, liver or kidney cancer.

This chain links TRBV29-1 with TRBJ2-1; perhaps TRBD2 as D (6 bases). The germline gives CDR1 SQVTM, CDR2 ANQGSEA. This CDR3 contains 13 residues. The ends were cut back, 3 bases at V and 9 bases at J, with 15 bases in the middle. The CDR3 coding sequence is TGCAGCGTTGAGCTAAGACTAGTTCCTGAGCAGTTCTTC. Translation: CSVELRLVPEQFF.

The chain carries TRBV11-1 and TRBJ2-2; 14 bases agree with TRBD2. Germline loops: CDR1 SGHAT, CDR2 FQDESV (reference sequence). The length of the CDR3 is 16 residues. Unmatched junction bases numbered 4, after V lost 4 bases and J lost 6 bases. DNA of the CDR3: TGTGCCAGCAGCTCCCCGGGACTAGCGGGAGCCGGGGAGCTGTTTTTT. It specifies CASSSPGLAGAGELFF.

The gene calls are TRBV4-2 and TRBJ2-5, with 8 nucleotides matching TRBD2. V was pared by 0 bases and J by 1 base, with 13 bases of the junction left unmatched. CDR1 and CDR2 from the germline V gene are LGHNA and YNFKEQ. The CDR3 consists of 19 residues. CDR3 coding DNA: TGTGCCAGCAGCCAAGACCGGGGTGTGGGCGGGAGGTCCCAAGAGACCCAGTACTTC. It yields the protein CASSQDRGVGGRSQETQYF.

V usage is TRBV19 and J usage is TRBJ2-2; 9 nucleotides align to TRBD1. In germline, CDR1 is LNHDA, CDR2 SQIVND (reference sequence). V trimming: 6 bases; J trimming: 0 bases; junction bases outside the gene matches: 5. The CDR3 covers 16 residues. The CDR3 sequence is CASSQRTGANTGELFF. The CDR3, as DNA: TGTGCCAGTAGCCAGAGGACAGGGGCGAACACCGGGGAGCTGTTTTTT.

This chain links TRBV11-2 with TRBJ2-1, with no clear D. The CDR3 runs 13 residues. Deletions cut 1 base from V and 3 bases from J, with 4 bases between. Germline V gives CDR1 SGHAT, CDR2 FQNNGV. CDR3 region: CASSLAHYNEQFF. The CDR3 DNA reads as TGTGCCAGCAGCTTAGCCCACTACAATGAGCAGTTCTTC.

The V gene is TRBV7-2, the J gene TRBJ2-1, with 7 bases that match TRBD2. The V segment lost 5 bases and the J segment 3 bases; nucleotides outside the gene matches: 7. Germline V CDR1 and CDR2: SGHTA, FQGNSA. The CDR3 length is 15 residues. The CDR3 here is CASSPRGGSYNEQFF. In DNA, the CDR3 is TGTGCCAGCAGCCCACGTGGCGGGAGCTACAATGAGCAGTTCTTC.

The chain uses TRBV5-1 and TRBJ2-3; TRBD2 matches at 7 bases. Losses at the gene ends were 6 bases for V and 4 bases for J; bases not matched to a gene: 8. CDR1 and CDR2 (germline): SGHRS, YFSETQ. The CDR3 extends over 14 amino acids. The CDR3 region is CASKAGARADTQYF. The DNA of the CDR3 is TGCGCCAGCAAGGCGGGAGCTAGGGCAGATACGCAGTATTTT.

The rearrangement links TRBV28 to TRBJ1-1, with D unresolved. V gave up 1 base and J gave up 4 bases, with 10 bases separating them. Germline V CDR1 and CDR2: MDHEN, SYDVKM. The CDR3 sequence is 14 residues long. Written as DNA, the CDR3 is TGTGCCAGCAGTTTATTGCAGGCTATCACTGAAGCTTTCTTT. This codes for CASSLLQAITEAFF.

The V and J genes are TRBV6-5 and TRBJ2-5; TRBD1 matches 9 bases. The CDR3 covers 14 residues. The germline V gene has CDR1 MNHEY and CDR2 SVGAGI. With V trimmed by 2 bases and J by 6 bases, 4 bases remained unmatched. For the CDR3, the DNA is TGTGCCAGCAGTTACGGGACAGGGAGAAAGACCCAGTACTTC. Translated, it gives CASSYGTGRKTQYF.

This rearrangement joins TRBV2 to TRBJ2-1, with TRBD1 as a possible D gene (6 bases). Germline lookup yields CDR1 SNHLY and CDR2 FYNNEI. The CDR3 has 16 residues. V dropped 6 bases and J dropped 0 bases, with 15 bases sitting between them. DNA of the CDR3: TGTGCCAGCAGCCAGGGGCTCAGGAGCTCCTACAATGAGCAGTTCTTC. Protein product: CASSQGLRSSYNEQFF.

The chain carries TRBV6-1 and TRBJ2-5; D is ambiguous. The germline gives CDR1 MNHNS, CDR2 SASEGT. This CDR3 comprises 11 residues. V lost 10 bases to trimming and J lost 5 bases, with 11 bases between them. The CDR3 here is CATSIGETQYF. DNA of the CDR3: TGTGCCACCTCTATTGGGGAGACCCAGTACTTC.

The DNA for the CDR3 is TGTGCCACTATAAAGGCTCTTCCTGGGGATGGCTACACCTTC. Amino acids: CATIKALPGDGYTF. V and J are TRBV30 and TRBJ1-2, with D hard to call. Germline lookup yields CDR1 GTSNPN and CDR2 SVGIG (reference sequence). The CDR3 is 14 residues long. Trimming shortened V by 8 bases and J by 6 bases, and 22 bases separated the two germline ends.

The rearrangement uses TRBV10-3 and TRBJ1-1; D gene uncertain. The V gene lost 3 bases and the J gene lost 11 bases, with 13 bases spanning the gap. The CDR3 spans 12 residues. Germline CDR1 and CDR2: ENHRY and SYGVKD. DNA for the CDR3: TGTGCCATCAGTGAAGGTTTAGGTGACGCTTTCTTT. Translated: CAISEGLGDAFF.

The chain employs TRBV14 and TRBJ2-5; D gene uncertain. There are 14 residues in the CDR3. V dropped 1 base and J dropped 5 bases, with 11 bases sitting between them. CDR1 SGHDN and CDR2 FVKESK come from the germline V gene. The CDR3 coding sequence is TGTGCCAGCAGCCAAGTCGGTAGATTGGAGACCCAGTACTTC. Protein sequence: CASSQVGRLETQYF.

The chain recombines TRBV18 with TRBJ2-7; perhaps TRBD2 as D (6 bases). The V gene lost 5 bases and the J gene lost 7 bases, with 18 bases spanning the gap. The germline CDR1 and CDR2 sequences are KGHSH and LQKENI. The CDR3 contains 14 residues. CDR3 DNA sequence: TGTGCCAGCTCATCGGATTCGACTAGGCGGGAGCAGTACTTC. Its protein product is CASSSDSTRREQYF.

This clone has a handful of counts. V and J are TRBV27 and TRBJ2-3, with 12 bases fitting TRBD2. The trim removed 6 bases at V and 7 bases at J, leaving 5 bases unmatched. This CDR3 has 14 amino acids. CDR1 and CDR2 (germline): MNHEY, SMNVEV (reference sequence). CDR3 nucleotide sequence: TGTGCCAGCAGGCTAGCGGGAGGGCCTAATACGCAGTATTTT. It is translated as CASRLAGGPNTQYF.

The rearrangement joins TRBV7-2 to TRBJ2-7; 7 bases are shared with TRBD1. The V and J ends lost 1 base and 1 base, in that order; junction bases with no gene match: 4. The germline CDR1 and CDR2 sequences are SGHTA and FQGNSA. CDR3 length: 15 residues. CDR3 sequence reads: CASSLGQGRSYEQYF. Written as DNA, the CDR3 is TGTGCCAGCAGCTTAGGACAGGGCCGGTCCTACGAGCAGTACTTC. The variable domain in full, with the rest retrieved from reference TRBV7-2 and TRBJ2-7, is GAGVSQSPSNKVTEKGKDVELRCDPISGHTALYWYRQSLGQGLEFLIYFQGNSAPDKSGLPSDRFSAERTGGSVSTLTIQRTQQEDSAVYLCASSLGQGRSYEQYFGPGTRLTVT.

CDR3 sequence (DNA): TGTGCCAGCAGCTTAAGGGCTGGAGATACGCAGTATTTT. Its translation is CASSLRAGDTQYF. This sequence joins TRBV11-3 and TRBJ2-3; D is ambiguous. The CDR3 extends over 13 amino acids. Germline CDR1 is SGHNT and CDR2 is YENEEA. Trimming left V 2 bases short and J 5 bases short, with 8 bases between.

The chain uses TRBV5-1 and TRBJ2-7; 7 bases match TRBD2. After removal of 0 bases from V and 4 bases from J, the junction contained 7 bases not matched to a gene. Germline assignment: CDR1 SGHRS and CDR2 YFSETQ. The CDR3 runs to 15 residues. Written as DNA, the CDR3 is TGCGCCAGCAGCTTGGGGGAGGGACTGAAGTACGAGCAGTACTTC. Translation: CASSLGEGLKYEQYF.

The chain employs TRBV7-9 and TRBJ2-5; no firm D call. This CDR3 contains 14 residues. CDR1 is SEHNR, CDR2 FQNEAQ, per germline (reference sequence). V was clipped by 1 base and J by 5 bases, with 11 bases between them. CDR3 in amino acids: CASSLDLGRETQYF. The CDR3 nucleotides read TGTGCCAGCAGCTTAGACTTGGGCCGGGAGACCCAGTACTTC.